Listed below are T cell receptor beta chains from one sample, sequenced in a study of blood T cell repertoires in COVID-19. Method: immunoSEQ multiplex PCR; TCRdb's copy keeps in-frame clones and lacks some. The profile covers 300,000 to 350,000 clones, with over 70% appearing a single time and about 6.9% taken by the ten largest. Sequences were obtained from peripheral blood. The source of these receptors is a woman between 45 and 65 years old with COVID-19, enrolled during active disease. The conserved cysteine and the conserved F or W are not part of the CDR3 here. Fields, in order: V gene, J gene, clone size, CDR3 protein. Size is stated for part of the rows, as once, few or many counts, or as a class when the clone is expanded.

v_call: TRBV9
j_call: TRBJ2-5
clone_size: NA
cdr3_aa: ASSPRTSGRASQETQY

v_call: TRBV4-2
j_call: TRBJ2-3
clone_size: NA
cdr3_aa: ASSQAGTSGTDTQY

v_call: TRBV27
j_call: TRBJ1-5
clone_size: NA
cdr3_aa: ASSLGGQGYNQPQH

v_call: TRBV6-2/TRBV6-3
j_call: TRBJ1-1
clone_size: NA
cdr3_aa: ASSGGRGRGTEAF

v_call: TRBV6-5
j_call: TRBJ2-2
clone_size: NA
cdr3_aa: ASRPRQKTGELF

v_call: TRBV9
j_call: TRBJ2-1
clone_size: NA
cdr3_aa: ASSVPLAGVLDNEQF

v_call: TRBV5-4
j_call: TRBJ1-1
clone_size: few
cdr3_aa: ASSLDGQPNTEAF

v_call: TRBV7-2
j_call: TRBJ2-3
clone_size: NA
cdr3_aa: ASSLALTSGTDTQY

v_call: TRBV6-4
j_call: TRBJ2-1
clone_size: NA
cdr3_aa: ASSDSSGYNEQF

v_call: TRBV11-2
j_call: TRBJ1-2
clone_size: NA
cdr3_aa: ASSLADRAEVGYGYT